Below are 10 T cell receptor beta chains sequenced from a single sample in a study of T cell responses to AZD1222 COVID-19 vaccine (dated by TCRdb to 2020 to 2023). To prepare the library, the immunoSEQ multiplex PCR assay was applied. The table was pulled from immuneACCESS by TCRdb, which kept in-frame rearrangements only. Such tables lose some clones; where checked, under half of the loss comes from unresolved V genes, and the rest has no known cause. Counted in this sample were around 94,000 clones; about 89% of them appeared once. The ten largest account for roughly 3.5% of the sample. Reading the label with the study, this specimen's time point is: baseline before first vaccination. The specimen comprised peripheral blood, sampled on day 0 of AZD1222 vaccination. These receptors all come from an adult in good health.

This chain links TRBV27 with TRBJ1-3, with a possible D match to TRBD1 (5 bases). Trimming took 3 bases from V and 3 from J, leaving 12 bases between them. Germline V gene lookup returns CDR1 MNHEY and CDR2 SMNVEV (reference sequence). This CDR3 has 15 residues. The CDR3 coding sequence is TGTGCCAGCAGTTTGAGTGGGGCAAGTGGAAACACCATATATTTT. Translated, it gives CASSLSGASGNTIYF.

For this clone: One end of the junction is discordant with germline, which a read error may explain. This rearrangement joins TRBV13 to TRBJ2-1, with TRBD2 matching 11 bases. The CDR3 covers 15 residues. CDR1 is PRHDT, CDR2 FYEKMQ, per germline (reference sequence). CDR3 DNA: TGTGCCAGCAGGTTAGCGGGGGGGCCAGGTAATGAGCAGTTCTTC. It codes for CASRLAGGPGNEQFF.

V is TRBV11-2 and J is TRBJ2-2, with D perhaps TRBD1 (5 bases). The CDR3 sequence is 18 residues long. Germline assignment: CDR1 SGHAT and CDR2 FQNNGV. V gave up 0 bases and J gave up 2 bases, with 16 bases separating them. The CDR3 DNA reads TGTGCCAGCAGCTTAGAGCTGTCGACAGTCCTAAACACCGGGGAGCTGTTTTTT. Residues: CASSLELSTVLNTGELFF.

The chain has TRBV9 and TRBJ1-4; D possibly corresponds to TRBD1 (6 bases). Germline values: CDR1 SGDLS, CDR2 YYNGEE. The V end lost 2 bases, the J end lost 2 bases, and 10 bases lay between the germline ends. The CDR3 runs to 15 residues. CDR3 protein: CASSVGGRTNEKLFF. The CDR3 nucleotides read TGTGCCAGCAGCGTCGGGGGGCGGACTAATGAAAAACTGTTTTTT.

The chain is built from TRBV19 and TRBJ1-1, with 9 positions matching TRBD1. There are 15 residues in the CDR3. J lost 4 bases, V lost 4 bases, and 7 bases had no gene match. Germline V gives CDR1 LNHDA, CDR2 SQIVND (reference sequence). The CDR3 nucleotides read TGTGCCAGTAGTACTAAACAGGGGGCGATCACTGAAGCTTTCTTT. Protein product: CASSTKQGAITEAFF.

This chain connects TRBV10-3 to TRBJ1-4, with 9 bases lining up with TRBD1. Germline assignment: CDR1 ENHRY and CDR2 SYGVKD. The length of the CDR3 is 16 residues. V lost 2 bases to trimming and J lost 3 bases; unmatched junction nucleotides: 4. The CDR3 loop is CAISEHRGLSNEKLFF. Written as DNA, the CDR3 is TGTGCCATCAGTGAGCACAGGGGGCTTTCTAATGAAAAACTGTTTTTT.

The CDR3 sequence: CASSDKNSGANVLTF. CDR3 bases: TGTGCCAGCAGTGACAAAAACTCTGGGGCCAACGTCCTGACTTTC. V gene TRBV6-1 combines with J gene TRBJ2-6; D unresolved. CDR3 length: 15 residues. Trimming took off 3 bases at V and 0 bases at J, with 6 bases between the two ends. In germline, CDR1 is MNHNS, CDR2 SASEGT.

The chain links TRBV18 to TRBJ1-2; TRBD1 is a possible D gene (5 bases). The CDR3 has 14 amino acids. CDR1 KGHSH and CDR2 LQKENI come from the germline V gene. The V and J ends lost 0 bases and 7 bases respectively, with 12 bases between them. The CDR3 region has the DNA TGTGCCAGCTCACCACCGGGGGTAGAAGGTGGCTACACCTTC. This encodes CASSPPGVEGGYTF.

This clone was seen only a few times. The chain carries TRBV7-2 and TRBJ1-2; D is unclear. This CDR3 is built from 14 residues. Trimming cost V 2 bases and J 3 bases, with 10 bases left between them. The V gene's germline CDR1 is SGHTA and CDR2 FQGNSA. The CDR3 nucleotides read TGTGCCAGCAGCTTATCCTTGGGGTACTATGGCTACACCTTC. This codes for CASSLSLGYYGYTF.

The chain couples TRBV4-1 to TRBJ2-5; TRBD2 aligns across 10 bases. Trimming cost V 1 base and J 4 bases; bases outside gene matches: 9. This CDR3 is 17 amino acids long. The germline V gene encodes CDR1 MGHRA and CDR2 YSYEKL. Written as DNA, the CDR3 is TGCGCCAGCAGCCAAGGAACTAGCGGGGTGGGGGGAGAGACCCAGTACTTC. This codes for CASSQGTSGVGGETQYF.